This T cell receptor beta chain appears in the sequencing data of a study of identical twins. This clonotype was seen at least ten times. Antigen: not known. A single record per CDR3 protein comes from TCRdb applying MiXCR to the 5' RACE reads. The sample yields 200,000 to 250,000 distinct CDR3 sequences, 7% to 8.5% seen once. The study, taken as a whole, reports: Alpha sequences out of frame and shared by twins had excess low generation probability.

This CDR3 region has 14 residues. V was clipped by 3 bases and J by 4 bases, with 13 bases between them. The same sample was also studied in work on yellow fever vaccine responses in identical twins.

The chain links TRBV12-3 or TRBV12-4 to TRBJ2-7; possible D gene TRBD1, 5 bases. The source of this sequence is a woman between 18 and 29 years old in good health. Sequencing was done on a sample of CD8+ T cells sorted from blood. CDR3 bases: TGTGCCAGCAGTTTGGGGTTTGGGGCGTACGAGCAGTACTTC. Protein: CASSLGFGAYEQYF.